This is a list of T cell receptor beta chains from one sample in a study of shared T cell receptors in the human thymus. Clones were sequenced by immunoSEQ multiplex PCR, and TCRdb holds only the in-frame ones, with some missing. The table records 550,000 to 800,000 clones, roughly 88% of them present only once. The sample also formed part of further work on human thymus T cells.

Sequences were obtained from thymocytes. Every receptor here comes from a girl under three years old with a congenital heart defect. CDR3s include the opening cysteine and the closing phenylalanine or tryptophan. D genes are given only for firm matches. A clone size is listed for some rows: how often the clone was seen (once, few, many), or a class if it is expanded.

cdr3_aa	cdr3_nt	d_call	j_call	clone_size	v_call
CASSSPPRVTEAFF	TGTGCCAGCAGTTCACCCCCACGGGTCACTGAAGCTTTCTTT	NA	TRBJ1-1	NA	TRBV28
CASSSQAGTQYF	TGTGCCAGCAGTTCACAGGCAGGGACCCAGTACTTC	NA	TRBJ2-5	once	TRBV6-6
CASSFFTPGTGSYNEQFF	TGTGCCAGCAGTTTTTTTACCCCCGGGACAGGGTCATACAATGAGCAGTTCTTC	TRBD1	TRBJ2-1	NA	TRBV28
CASSQIPPGGKNTEAFF	TGTGCCAGCAGCCAAATTCCCCCAGGGGGCAAGAACACTGAAGCTTTCTTT	TRBD1	TRBJ1-1	NA	TRBV7-8
CASSFGTASHFPTNEKLFF	TGTGCCAGCAGTTTCGGGACAGCCTCACACTTCCCAACTAATGAAAAACTGTTTTTT	TRBD1	TRBJ1-4	NA	TRBV28
CASSFFRGTEKLFF	TGTGCCAGCAGCTTTTTCAGGGGTACTGAAAAACTGTTTTTT	NA	TRBJ1-4	few	TRBV7-9
CATQADREGSQPQHF	TGTGCCACCCAGGCGGACAGGGAAGGGAGTCAGCCCCAGCATTTT	TRBD1	TRBJ1-5	once	TRBV19
CASSQGLPGGSNEQFF	TGTGCCAGCAGCCAGGGACTCCCGGGGGGATCCAATGAGCAGTTCTTC	TRBD2	TRBJ2-1	once	TRBV14
CASSPETGDETQYF	TGCGCCAGCAGCCCCGAGACAGGGGACGAGACCCAGTACTTC	TRBD1	TRBJ2-5	NA	TRBV4-1
CASSRVRDRGEDTEAFF	TGTGCCAGCAGCCGAGTCCGGGACAGGGGTGAAGACACTGAAGCTTTCTTT	TRBD1	TRBJ1-1	few	TRBV14
CAISESITGGEENTIYF	TGTGCCATCAGTGAGTCCATAACAGGGGGCGAGGAAAACACCATATATTTT	TRBD1	TRBJ1-3	NA	TRBV10-3
CASSLQGIGNSPLHF	TGTGCCAGCAGCTTACAGGGAATTGGTAATTCACCCCTCCACTTT	NA	TRBJ1-6	NA	TRBV7-9
CASSGTTALLPFSNQPQHF	TGTGCCAGCTCAGGAACGACAGCCCTGCTCCCCTTTAGCAATCAGCCCCAGCATTTT	NA	TRBJ1-5	NA	TRBV18
CASSPRRDRGNGELFF	TGTGCCAGCTCACCAAGGCGGGACAGGGGAAACGGGGAGCTGTTTTTT	TRBD1	TRBJ2-2	NA	TRBV18
CASSPPGTMGDTQYF	TGTGCCAGCAGCCCCCCCGGGACTATGGGAGATACGCAGTATTTT	TRBD2	TRBJ2-3	NA	TRBV9
CASSYSRNRDPEKLFF	TGTGCCAGCAGTTACTCGAGGAACAGGGATCCTGAAAAACTGTTTTTT	NA	TRBJ1-4	NA	TRBV6-6
CASSFSQGWNTIYF	TGTGCCAGCAGCTTTAGCCAGGGCTGGAACACCATATATTTT	NA	TRBJ1-3	NA	TRBV5-5
CAIGIRTGPNQPQHF	TGTGCCATCGGAATCCGGACAGGGCCCAATCAGCCCCAGCATTTT	TRBD1	TRBJ1-5	NA	TRBV10-3
CASRRAANYGYTF	TGTGCCAGCAGGAGGGCAGCTAACTATGGCTACACCTTC	NA	TRBJ1-2	NA	TRBV28
CASSEMGTGWYGYTF	TGTGCCAGCAGTGAAATGGGGACAGGGTGGTATGGCTACACCTTC	TRBD1	TRBJ1-2	NA	TRBV2
CASKHSLAGAGDTQYF	TGCGCCAGCAAACACTCCCTAGCGGGGGCGGGAGATACGCAGTATTTT	TRBD2	TRBJ2-3	NA	TRBV4-3
CARTDRDRVFRGTEAFF	TGTGCCAGAACGGACCGGGACAGGGTATTTCGGGGCACTGAAGCTTTCTTT	TRBD1	TRBJ1-1	NA	TRBV5-6
CSVGPPEGARNYGYTF	TGCAGCGTTGGACCACCCGAGGGAGCTAGGAACTATGGCTACACCTTC	NA	TRBJ1-2	NA	TRBV29-1
CASSPGFLKGPGYTF	TGTGCCAGCTCACCTGGGTTTCTCAAGGGGCCTGGCTACACCTTC	NA	TRBJ1-2	NA	TRBV18
CASSQERVPNGPGANVLTF	TGTGCCAGCAGCCAAGAACGCGTCCCTAATGGTCCTGGGGCCAACGTCCTGACTTTC	NA	TRBJ2-6	NA	TRBV14
CASSDRDRGVDTEAFF	TGTGCCAGTAGTGACCGGGACAGGGGAGTGGACACTGAAGCTTTCTTT	TRBD1	TRBJ1-1	NA	TRBV19
CSVVPGEPSYNEQFF	TGCAGCGTTGTCCCAGGGGAACCCTCCTACAATGAGCAGTTCTTC	NA	TRBJ2-1	NA	TRBV29-1
CASSLVGGTGGPNEKLFF	TGTGCCAGCAGCTTGGTAGGAGGAACGGGGGGCCCTAATGAAAAACTGTTTTTT	NA	TRBJ1-4	NA	TRBV5-6
CASSEAGRETQYF	TGTGCCAGCAGTGAAGCGGGGCGGGAGACCCAGTACTTC	TRBD2	TRBJ2-5	NA	TRBV6-5
CASSLSEARYNSPLHF	TGCGCCAGCAGCTTGTCGGAGGCCCGCTATAATTCACCCCTCCACTTT	NA	TRBJ1-6	NA	TRBV5-1
CASSNPPTGGVDEQYF	TGTGCCAGCAGTAACCCCCCAACGGGGGGCGTCGACGAGCAGTACTTC	NA	TRBJ2-7	NA	TRBV9
CSVEPGAAPYEQYF	TGCAGCGTCGAACCAGGGGCAGCACCCTACGAGCAGTACTTC	NA	TRBJ2-7	NA	TRBV29-1
CASSLIFRTQTAGWGNYGYTF	TGTGCCAGCAGTTTGATATTTAGGACTCAGACGGCGGGTTGGGGTAACTATGGCTACACCTTC	NA	TRBJ1-2	once	TRBV28
CASSSSQGRGMNTEAFF	TGTGCCAGTAGTAGCTCCCAGGGGAGGGGGATGAACACTGAAGCTTTCTTT	NA	TRBJ1-1	NA	TRBV19
CASRADRTGENYGYTF	TGCGCCAGCAGGGCCGATCGGACAGGGGAGAACTATGGCTACACCTTC	TRBD1	TRBJ1-2	NA	TRBV4-1